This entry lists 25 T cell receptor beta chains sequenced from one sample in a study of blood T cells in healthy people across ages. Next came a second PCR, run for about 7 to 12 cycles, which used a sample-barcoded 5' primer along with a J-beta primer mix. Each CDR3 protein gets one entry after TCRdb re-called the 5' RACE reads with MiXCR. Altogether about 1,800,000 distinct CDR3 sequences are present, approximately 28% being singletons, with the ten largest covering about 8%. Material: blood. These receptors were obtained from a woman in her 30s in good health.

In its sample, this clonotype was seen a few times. The CDR3 spells CASSAMTGLNEQYF. In nucleotides, the CDR3 is TGTGCCAGCAGCGCGATGACAGGATTAAACGAGCAGTACTTC. The rearrangement links TRBV9 to TRBJ2-7; maybe TRBD1 (6 bases). This CDR3 comprises 14 residues. Germline CDR1 and CDR2: SGDLS and YYNGEE. Trimming shortened V by 3 bases and J by 5 bases, and 15 bases separated the two germline ends.

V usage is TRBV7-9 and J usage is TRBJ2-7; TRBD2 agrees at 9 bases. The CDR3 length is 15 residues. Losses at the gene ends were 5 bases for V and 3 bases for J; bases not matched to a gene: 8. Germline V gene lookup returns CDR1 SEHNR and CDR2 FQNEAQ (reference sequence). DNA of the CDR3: TGTGCCAGCAGCGGCGAGGCGGGAGGGCTCTACGAGCAGTACTTC. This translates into CASSGEAGGLYEQYF.

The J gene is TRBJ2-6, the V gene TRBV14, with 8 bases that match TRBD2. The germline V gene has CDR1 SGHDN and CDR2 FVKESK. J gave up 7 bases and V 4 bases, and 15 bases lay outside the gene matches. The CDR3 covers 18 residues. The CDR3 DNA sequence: TGTGCCAGCAGCCTGATCGGTGCCGGGAGGGGAGGAGCCAACGTCCTGACTTTC. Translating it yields CASSLIGAGRGGANVLTF.

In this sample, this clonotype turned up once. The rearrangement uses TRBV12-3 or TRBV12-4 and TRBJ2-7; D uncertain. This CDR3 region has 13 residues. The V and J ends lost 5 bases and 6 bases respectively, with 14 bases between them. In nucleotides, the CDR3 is TGTGCCAGCAGTCCCTCCAGGCTGGGCGAGCAGTACTTC. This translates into CASSPSRLGEQYF.

The DNA of the CDR3 is TGCGCCAGCAGGGTGGTTCAGGCGGGAGACACTGAAGCTTTCTTT. Translation: CASRVVQAGDTEAFF. This rearrangement joins TRBV5-1 to TRBJ1-1; D not resolved. Germline assignment: CDR1 SGHRS and CDR2 YFSETQ. The V end was cut by 5 bases, the J end by 3 bases, with 17 bases between. The length of the CDR3 is 15 residues. Based on the CDR3 plus reference TRBV5-1 and TRBJ1-1, the full variable domain is KAGVTQTPRYLIKTRGQQVTLSCSPISGHRSVSWYQQTPGQGLQFLFEYFSETQRNKGNFPGRFSGRQFSNSRSEMNVSTLELGDSALYLCASRVVQAGDTEAFFGQGTRLTVV.

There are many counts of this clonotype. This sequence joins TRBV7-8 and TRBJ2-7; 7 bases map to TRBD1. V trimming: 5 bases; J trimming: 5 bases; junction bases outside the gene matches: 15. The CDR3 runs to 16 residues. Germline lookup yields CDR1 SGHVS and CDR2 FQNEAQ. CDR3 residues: CASSETQGRGRDEQYF. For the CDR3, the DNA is TGTGCCAGCAGCGAGACACAGGGGAGAGGAAGGGACGAGCAGTACTTC. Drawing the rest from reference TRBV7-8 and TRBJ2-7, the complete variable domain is GAGVSQSPRYKVAKRGQDVALRCDPISGHVSLFWYQQALGQGPEFLTYFQNEAQLDKSGLPSDRFFAERPEGSVSTLKIQRTQQEDSAVYLCASSETQGRGRDEQYFGPGTRLTVT.

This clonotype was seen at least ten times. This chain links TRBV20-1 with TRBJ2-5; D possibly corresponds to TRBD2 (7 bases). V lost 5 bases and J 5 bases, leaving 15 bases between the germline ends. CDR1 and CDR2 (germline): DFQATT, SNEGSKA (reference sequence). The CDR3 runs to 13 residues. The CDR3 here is CSAQAGAGETQYF. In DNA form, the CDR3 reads TGCAGTGCTCAGGCGGGGGCGGGGGAGACCCAGTACTTC.

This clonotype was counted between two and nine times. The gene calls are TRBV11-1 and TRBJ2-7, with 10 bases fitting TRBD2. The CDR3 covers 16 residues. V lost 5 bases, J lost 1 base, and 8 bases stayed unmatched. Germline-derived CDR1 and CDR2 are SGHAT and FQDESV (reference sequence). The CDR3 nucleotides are TGTGCCAGCAGCCACGGTGGTAGCGGGGGGTCCTACGAGCAGTACTTC. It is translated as CASSHGGSGGSYEQYF.

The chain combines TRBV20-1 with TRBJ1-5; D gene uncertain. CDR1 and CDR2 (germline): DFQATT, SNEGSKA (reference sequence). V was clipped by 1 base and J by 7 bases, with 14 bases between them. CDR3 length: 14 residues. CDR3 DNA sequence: TGCAGTGCTAGAGTTGGTACGGGCGGCCAGCCCCAGCATTTT. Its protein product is CSARVGTGGQPQHF.

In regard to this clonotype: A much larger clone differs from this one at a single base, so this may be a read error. Here the CDR3 reads CASSSVGTDTYEQYF. CDR3 nucleotides: TGCGCCAGCAGCTCGGTTGGGACGGACACCTACGAGCAGTACTTC. The V gene is TRBV5-1, the J gene TRBJ2-7; TRBD1 or TRBD2 may be the D gene (5 bases each). The CDR3 spans 15 residues. The V end was cut by 3 bases, the J end by 2 bases, with 15 bases between. Germline V gene lookup returns CDR1 SGHRS and CDR2 YFSETQ.

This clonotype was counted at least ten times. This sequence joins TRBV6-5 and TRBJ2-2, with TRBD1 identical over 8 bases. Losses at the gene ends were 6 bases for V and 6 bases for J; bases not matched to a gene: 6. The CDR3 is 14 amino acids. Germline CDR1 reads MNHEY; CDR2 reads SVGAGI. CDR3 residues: CASRTGEESGELFF. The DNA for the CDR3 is TGTGCCAGCAGGACAGGGGAAGAGTCCGGGGAGCTGTTTTTT.

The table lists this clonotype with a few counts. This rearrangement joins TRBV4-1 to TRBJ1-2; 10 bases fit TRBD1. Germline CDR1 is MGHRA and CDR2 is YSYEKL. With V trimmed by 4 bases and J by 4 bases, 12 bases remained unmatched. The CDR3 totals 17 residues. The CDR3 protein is CASSPGTGVEGSYGYTF. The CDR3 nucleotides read TGCGCCAGCAGCCCCGGGACAGGGGTAGAGGGGAGCTATGGCTACACCTTC.

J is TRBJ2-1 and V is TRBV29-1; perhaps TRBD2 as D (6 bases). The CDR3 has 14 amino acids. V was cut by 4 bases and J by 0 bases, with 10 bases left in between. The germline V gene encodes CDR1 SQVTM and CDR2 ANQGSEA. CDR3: CSVGGESSYNEQFF. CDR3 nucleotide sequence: TGCAGCGTTGGGGGGGAGAGCTCCTACAATGAGCAGTTCTTC.

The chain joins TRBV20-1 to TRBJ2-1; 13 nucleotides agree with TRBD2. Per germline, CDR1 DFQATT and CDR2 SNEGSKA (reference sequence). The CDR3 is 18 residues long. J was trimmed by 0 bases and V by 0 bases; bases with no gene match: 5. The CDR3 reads CSARDGLAGDYSYNEQFF. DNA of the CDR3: TGCAGTGCTAGAGATGGACTAGCGGGGGATTACTCCTACAATGAGCAGTTCTTC.

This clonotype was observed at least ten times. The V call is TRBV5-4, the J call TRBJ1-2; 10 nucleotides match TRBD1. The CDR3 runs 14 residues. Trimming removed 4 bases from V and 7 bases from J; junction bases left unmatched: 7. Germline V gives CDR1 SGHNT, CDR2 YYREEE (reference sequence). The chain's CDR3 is CASSPGQGMVGYTF. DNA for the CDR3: TGTGCCAGCAGCCCGGGACAGGGGATGGTTGGCTACACCTTC.

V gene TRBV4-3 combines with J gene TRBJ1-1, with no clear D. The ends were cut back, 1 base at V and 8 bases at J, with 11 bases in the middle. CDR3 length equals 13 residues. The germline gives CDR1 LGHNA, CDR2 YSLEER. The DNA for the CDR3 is TGCGCCAGCAGCCAAGTAATTCGACTGGAAGCTTTCTTT. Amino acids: CASSQVIRLEAFF.

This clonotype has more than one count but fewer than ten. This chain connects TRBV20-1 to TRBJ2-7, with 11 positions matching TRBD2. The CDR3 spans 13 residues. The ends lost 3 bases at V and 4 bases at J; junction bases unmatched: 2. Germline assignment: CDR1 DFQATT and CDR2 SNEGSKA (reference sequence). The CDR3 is CSASSGRAYEQYF. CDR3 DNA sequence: TGCAGTGCTAGTAGCGGGAGGGCTTACGAGCAGTACTTC.

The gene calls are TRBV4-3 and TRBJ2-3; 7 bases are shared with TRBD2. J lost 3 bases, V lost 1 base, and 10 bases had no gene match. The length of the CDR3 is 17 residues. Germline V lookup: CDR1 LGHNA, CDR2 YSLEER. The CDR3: CASSQGLAARGTDTQYF. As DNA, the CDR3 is TGCGCCAGCAGCCAAGGCCTAGCGGCTCGAGGAACAGATACGCAGTATTTT.

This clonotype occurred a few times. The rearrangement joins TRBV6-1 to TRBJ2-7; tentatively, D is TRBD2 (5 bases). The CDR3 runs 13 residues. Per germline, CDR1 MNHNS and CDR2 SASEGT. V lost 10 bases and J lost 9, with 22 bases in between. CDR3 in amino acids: CATTHADSVAQYF. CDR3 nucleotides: TGTGCCACCACCCACGCGGACTCTGTCGCGCAGTACTTC.

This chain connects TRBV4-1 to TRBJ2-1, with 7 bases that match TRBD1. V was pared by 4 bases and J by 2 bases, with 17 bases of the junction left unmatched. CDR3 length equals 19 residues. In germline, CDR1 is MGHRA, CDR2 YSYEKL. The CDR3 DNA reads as TGCGCCAGCAGCCTTTCGGAGGTCAGGGGGTTTAGCCCCTACAATGAGCAGTTCTTC. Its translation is CASSLSEVRGFSPYNEQFF.

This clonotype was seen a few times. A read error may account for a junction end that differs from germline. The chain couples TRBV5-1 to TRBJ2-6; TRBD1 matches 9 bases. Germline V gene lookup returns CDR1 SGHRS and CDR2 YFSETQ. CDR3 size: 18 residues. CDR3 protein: CVSSPRTGESSGANVLTF. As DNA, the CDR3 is TGCGTCAGCAGCCCCAGGACAGGGGAGAGCTCTGGGGCCAACGTCCTGACTTTC.

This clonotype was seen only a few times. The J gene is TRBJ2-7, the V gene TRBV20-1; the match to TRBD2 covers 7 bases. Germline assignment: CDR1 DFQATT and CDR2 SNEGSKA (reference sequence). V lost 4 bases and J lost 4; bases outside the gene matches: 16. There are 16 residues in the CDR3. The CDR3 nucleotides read TGCAGTGCTATTCCAAATGAGGCGGGAGAAGGGTACGAGCAGTACTTC. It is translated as CSAIPNEAGEGYEQYF.

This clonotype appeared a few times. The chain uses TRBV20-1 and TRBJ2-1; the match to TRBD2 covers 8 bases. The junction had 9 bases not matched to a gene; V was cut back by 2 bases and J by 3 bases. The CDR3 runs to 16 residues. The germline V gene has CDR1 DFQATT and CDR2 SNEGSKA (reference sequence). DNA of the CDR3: TGCAGTGCTAGATTCGGGGGCGGGGGGCTCTACAATGAGCAGTTCTTC. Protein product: CSARFGGGGLYNEQFF.

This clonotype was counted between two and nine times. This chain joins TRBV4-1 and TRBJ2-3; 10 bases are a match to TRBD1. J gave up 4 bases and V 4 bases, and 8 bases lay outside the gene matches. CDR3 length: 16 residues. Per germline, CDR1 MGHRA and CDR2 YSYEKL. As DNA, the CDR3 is TGCGCCAGCAGCCTCGGGGGACAGGGGCGAGCAGATACGCAGTATTTT. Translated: CASSLGGQGRADTQYF.

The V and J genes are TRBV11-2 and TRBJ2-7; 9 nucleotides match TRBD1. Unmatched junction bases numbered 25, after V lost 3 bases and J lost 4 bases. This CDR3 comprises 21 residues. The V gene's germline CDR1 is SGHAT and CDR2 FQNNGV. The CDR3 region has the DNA TGTGCCAGCAGCTTGCTCAATTGGGCTAGAGGACAGGGGAAATCGACGTACGAGCAGTACTTC. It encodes CASSLLNWARGQGKSTYEQYF.